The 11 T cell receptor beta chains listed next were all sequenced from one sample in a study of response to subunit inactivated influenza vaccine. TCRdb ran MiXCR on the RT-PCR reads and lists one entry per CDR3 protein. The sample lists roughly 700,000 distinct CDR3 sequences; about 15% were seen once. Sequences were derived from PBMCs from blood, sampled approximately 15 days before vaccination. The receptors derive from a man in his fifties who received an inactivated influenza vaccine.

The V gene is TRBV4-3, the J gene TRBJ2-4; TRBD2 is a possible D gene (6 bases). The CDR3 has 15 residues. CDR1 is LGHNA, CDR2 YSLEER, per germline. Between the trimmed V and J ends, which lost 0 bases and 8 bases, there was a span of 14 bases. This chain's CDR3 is CASSQDGGTGDIQYF. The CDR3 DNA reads TGCGCCAGCAGCCAAGACGGCGGGACGGGGGACATTCAGTACTTC.

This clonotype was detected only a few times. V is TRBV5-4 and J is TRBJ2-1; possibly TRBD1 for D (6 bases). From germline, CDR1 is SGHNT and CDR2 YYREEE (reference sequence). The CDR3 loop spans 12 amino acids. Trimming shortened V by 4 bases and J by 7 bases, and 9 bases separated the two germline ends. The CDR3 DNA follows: TGTGCCAGCAGCATACAGGGAAATGAGCAGTTCTTC. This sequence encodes CASSIQGNEQFF.

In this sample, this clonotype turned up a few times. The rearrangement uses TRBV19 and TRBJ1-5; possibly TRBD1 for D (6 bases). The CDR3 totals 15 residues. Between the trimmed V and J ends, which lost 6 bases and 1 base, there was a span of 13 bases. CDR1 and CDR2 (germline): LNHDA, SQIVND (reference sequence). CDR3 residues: CASRLQQGSNQPQHF. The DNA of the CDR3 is TGTGCCAGTAGATTACAACAGGGCAGCAATCAGCCCCAGCATTTT.

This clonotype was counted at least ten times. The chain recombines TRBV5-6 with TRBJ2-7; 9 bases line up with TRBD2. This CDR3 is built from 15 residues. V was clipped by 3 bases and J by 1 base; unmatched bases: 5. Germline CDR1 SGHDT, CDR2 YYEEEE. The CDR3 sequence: CASSSGLAISYEQYF. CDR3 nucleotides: TGTGCCAGCAGCTCCGGACTAGCGATTTCCTACGAGCAGTACTTC.

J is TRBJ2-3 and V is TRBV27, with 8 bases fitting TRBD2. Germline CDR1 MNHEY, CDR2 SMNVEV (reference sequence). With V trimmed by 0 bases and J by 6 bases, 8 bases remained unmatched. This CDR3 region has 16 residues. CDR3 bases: TGTGCCAGCAGTTTATCGTTGAGCGGGAGCATGGATACGCAGTATTTT. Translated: CASSLSLSGSMDTQYF.

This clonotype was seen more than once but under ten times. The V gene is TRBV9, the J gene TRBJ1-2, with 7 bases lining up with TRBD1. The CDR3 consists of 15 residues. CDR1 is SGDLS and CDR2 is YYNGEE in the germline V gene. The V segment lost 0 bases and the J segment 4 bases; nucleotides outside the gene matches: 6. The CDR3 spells CASSVEGAGLYGYTF. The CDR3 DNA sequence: TGTGCCAGCAGCGTAGAGGGGGCAGGACTCTATGGCTACACCTTC.

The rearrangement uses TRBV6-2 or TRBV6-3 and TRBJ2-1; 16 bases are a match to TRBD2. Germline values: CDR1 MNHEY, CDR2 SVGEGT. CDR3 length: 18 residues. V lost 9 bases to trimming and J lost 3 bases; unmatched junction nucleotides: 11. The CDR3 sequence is CARSSGLAGGENYNEQFF. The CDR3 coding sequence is TGTGCCAGATCATCGGGACTAGCGGGGGGGGAGAACTACAATGAGCAGTTCTTC.

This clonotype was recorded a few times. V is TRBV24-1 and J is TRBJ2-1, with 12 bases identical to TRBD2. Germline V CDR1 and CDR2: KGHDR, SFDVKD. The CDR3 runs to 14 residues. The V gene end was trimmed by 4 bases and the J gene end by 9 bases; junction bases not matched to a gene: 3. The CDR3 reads CATSDSGLAGEQFF. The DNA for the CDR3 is TGTGCCACCAGTGACTCGGGACTAGCGGGTGAGCAGTTCTTC.

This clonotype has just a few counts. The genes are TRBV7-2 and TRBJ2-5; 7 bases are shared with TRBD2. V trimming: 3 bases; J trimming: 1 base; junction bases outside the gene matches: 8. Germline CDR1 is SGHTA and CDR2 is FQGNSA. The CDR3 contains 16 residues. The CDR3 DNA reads TGTGCCAGCAGCTTGGCGAGCGGGACGCTCCAAGAGACCCAGTACTTC. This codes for CASSLASGTLQETQYF.

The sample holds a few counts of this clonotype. The CDR3 DNA reads as TGCGCCAGCAGCCAAGACCAGACAGGGTATGGCTACACCTTC. Translated, it gives CASSQDQTGYGYTF. The V and J genes are TRBV4-1 and TRBJ1-2; 7 bases are a match to TRBD1. Germline-derived CDR1 and CDR2 are MGHRA and YSYEKL. The CDR3 totals 14 residues. V lost 0 bases to trimming and J lost 5 bases; unmatched junction nucleotides: 3.

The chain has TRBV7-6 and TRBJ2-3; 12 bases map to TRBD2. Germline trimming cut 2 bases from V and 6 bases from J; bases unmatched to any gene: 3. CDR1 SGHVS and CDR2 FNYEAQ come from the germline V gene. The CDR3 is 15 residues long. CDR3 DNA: TGTGCCAGCAGCTTAACTAGCGGGGGGCTTGATACGCAGTATTTT. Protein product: CASSLTSGGLDTQYF.